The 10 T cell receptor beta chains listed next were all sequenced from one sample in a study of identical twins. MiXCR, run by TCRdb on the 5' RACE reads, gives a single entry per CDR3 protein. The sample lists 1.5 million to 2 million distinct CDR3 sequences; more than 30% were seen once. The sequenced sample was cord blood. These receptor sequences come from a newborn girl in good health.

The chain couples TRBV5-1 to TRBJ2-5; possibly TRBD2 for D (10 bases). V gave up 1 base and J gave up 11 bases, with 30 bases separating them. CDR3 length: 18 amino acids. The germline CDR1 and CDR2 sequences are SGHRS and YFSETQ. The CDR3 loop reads CASSLTGGASSGSNEQYF. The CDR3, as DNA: TGCGCCAGCAGCTTGACAGGGGGCGCATCTAGCGGGAGCAATGAGCAGTACTTC.

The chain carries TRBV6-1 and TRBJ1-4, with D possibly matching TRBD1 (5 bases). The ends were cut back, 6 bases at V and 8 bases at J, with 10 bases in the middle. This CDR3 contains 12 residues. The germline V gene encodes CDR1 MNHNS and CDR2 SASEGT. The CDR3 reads CASRAGYEKLFF. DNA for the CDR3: TGTGCCAGCAGAGCAGGGTACGAAAAACTGTTTTTT.

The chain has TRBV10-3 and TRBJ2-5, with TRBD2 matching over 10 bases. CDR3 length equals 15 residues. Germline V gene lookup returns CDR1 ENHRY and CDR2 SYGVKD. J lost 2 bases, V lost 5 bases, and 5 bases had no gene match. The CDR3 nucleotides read TGTGCCATCAGTAGCGGGAGGGCCGGACAAGAGACCCAGTACTTC. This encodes CAISSGRAGQETQYF.

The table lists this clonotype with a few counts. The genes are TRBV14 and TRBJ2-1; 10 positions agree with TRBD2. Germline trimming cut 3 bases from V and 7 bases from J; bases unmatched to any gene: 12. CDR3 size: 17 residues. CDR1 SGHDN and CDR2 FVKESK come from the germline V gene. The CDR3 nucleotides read TGTGCCAGCAGCCATAAGGGGAGACTAGCGGGCGATAATGAGCAGTTCTTC. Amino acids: CASSHKGRLAGDNEQFF.

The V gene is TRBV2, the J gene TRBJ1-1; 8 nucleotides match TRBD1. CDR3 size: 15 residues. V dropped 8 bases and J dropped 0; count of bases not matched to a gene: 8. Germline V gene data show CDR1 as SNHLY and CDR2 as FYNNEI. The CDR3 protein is CASQRQGNLNTEAFF. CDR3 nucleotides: TGTGCCAGCCAAAGACAGGGGAATTTGAACACTGAAGCTTTCTTT.

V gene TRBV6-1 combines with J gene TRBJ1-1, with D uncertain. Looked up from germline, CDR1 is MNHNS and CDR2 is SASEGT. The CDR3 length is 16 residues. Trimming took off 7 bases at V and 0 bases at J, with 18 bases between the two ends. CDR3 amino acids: CASNPRRERVNTEAFF. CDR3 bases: TGTGCCAGCAACCCCAGGAGGGAGAGGGTGAACACTGAAGCTTTCTTT.

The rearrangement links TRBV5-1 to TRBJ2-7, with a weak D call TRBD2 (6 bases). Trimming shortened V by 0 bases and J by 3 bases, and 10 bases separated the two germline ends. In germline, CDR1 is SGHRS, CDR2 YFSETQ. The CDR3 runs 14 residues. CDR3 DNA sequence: TGCGCCAGCAGCTTGGTGGGACTTCTCTACGAGCAGTACTTC. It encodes CASSLVGLLYEQYF. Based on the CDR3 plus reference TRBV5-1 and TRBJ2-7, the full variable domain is KAGVTQTPRYLIKTRGQQVTLSCSPISGHRSVSWYQQTPGQGLQFLFEYFSETQRNKGNFPGRFSGRQFSNSRSEMNVSTLELGDSALYLCASSLVGLLYEQYFGPGTRLTVT.

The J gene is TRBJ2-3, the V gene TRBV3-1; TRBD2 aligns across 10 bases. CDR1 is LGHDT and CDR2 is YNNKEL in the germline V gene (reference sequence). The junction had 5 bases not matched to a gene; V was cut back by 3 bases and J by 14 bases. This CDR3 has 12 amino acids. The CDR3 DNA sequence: TGTGCCAGCAGCCACCCGGGACTAGCGAGGTATTTT. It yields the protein CASSHPGLARYF.

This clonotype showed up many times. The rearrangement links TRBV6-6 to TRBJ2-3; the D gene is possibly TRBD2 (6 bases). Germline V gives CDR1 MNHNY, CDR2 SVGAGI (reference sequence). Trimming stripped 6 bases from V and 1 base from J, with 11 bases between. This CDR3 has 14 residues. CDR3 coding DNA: TGTGCCAGCAGGGAGCGGGTGGGCACAGATACGCAGTATTTT. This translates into CASRERVGTDTQYF.

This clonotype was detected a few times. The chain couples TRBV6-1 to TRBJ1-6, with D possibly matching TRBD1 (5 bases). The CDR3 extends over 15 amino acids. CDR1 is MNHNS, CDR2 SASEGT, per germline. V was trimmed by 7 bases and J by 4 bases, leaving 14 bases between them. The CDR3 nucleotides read TGTGCCAGCAACCACCCCACAGGATATAATTCACCCCTCCACTTT. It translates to CASNHPTGYNSPLHF.